The entry below describes one T cell receptor beta chain. These data come from a study of blood T cell repertoires in COVID-19. Study-level background: Italy, Spain and the United States were the sources of the convalescent and acute COVID-19 samples.

In the source study's methods: Reference gene primer amplification gave estimated nucleated cell counts. Repertoires were generated with immunoSEQ multiplex PCR, while TCRdb's copy carries only in-frame clones and drops some. The V and J calls and clone size are taken from that table; D and trimming were inferred from the DNA. The data show 95,000 to 120,000 clones, over 75% seen once. CDR1 MGHDK and CDR2 SYGVNS come from the germline V gene. The V end was cut by 3 bases, the J end by 4 bases, with 10 bases between. This CDR3 has 14 residues. The TCR was taken from a woman in her seventies with acute or convalescent COVID-19. The chain links TRBV25-1 to TRBJ2-1; D perhaps matches TRBD1 (6 bases). The specimen sequenced was peripheral blood. CDR3 DNA: TGTGCCAGCAGTGATAACAGGGCTTACAATGAGCAGTTCTTC. Translation gives CASSDNRAYNEQFF.